Shown below are 3 T cell receptor beta chains from a single sample sequenced in a study of patients and donors after allogeneic stem cell transplantation. TCRdb re-called the RT-PCR reads through MiXCR, storing one row per CDR3 protein. This sample yields 110,000 or so distinct CDR3 sequences, of which roughly 37% are seen a single time; 25% to 35% belongs to the top ten. What was sequenced was blood, either unsorted or a sorted T cell fraction (not recorded which). The receptors stem from a human donor who was either an allogeneic HSCT recipient or a stem cell or donor lymphocyte infusion donor (not recorded which). It is not recorded whose cells these are; they may come from a transplant donor.

The chain carries TRBV4-2 and TRBJ2-1; no reliable D call. Germline CDR1 reads LGHNA; CDR2 reads YNFKEQ. CDR3 length: 12 residues. V lost 0 bases and J 12 bases, leaving 9 bases between the germline ends. The CDR3 DNA sequence: TGTGCCAGCAGCCAAGATCGGGTAGGGCAGTTCTTC. It is translated as CASSQDRVGQFF.

This chain connects TRBV29-1 to TRBJ2-3, with 7 nucleotides matching TRBD1. Germline V gene data show CDR1 as SQVTM and CDR2 as ANQGSEA. Trimming took 6 bases from V and 6 from J; bases not matched to a gene: 9. The CDR3 consists of 13 residues. The CDR3 here is CSVKQGKGDTQYF. As DNA, the CDR3 is TGCAGCGTCAAACAGGGGAAAGGCGATACGCAGTATTTT.

In this sample, this clonotype turned up a few times. This chain uses TRBV20-1 with TRBJ2-2; 8 nucleotides align to TRBD2. The CDR3 has 14 residues. The V gene's germline CDR1 is DFQATT and CDR2 SNEGSKA (reference sequence). J lost 5 bases, V lost 2 bases, and 4 bases had no gene match. CDR3 sequence (DNA): TGCAGTGCTAGACCCAGCGGGAGAACCGGGGAGCTGTTTTTT. This sequence encodes CSARPSGRTGELFF.